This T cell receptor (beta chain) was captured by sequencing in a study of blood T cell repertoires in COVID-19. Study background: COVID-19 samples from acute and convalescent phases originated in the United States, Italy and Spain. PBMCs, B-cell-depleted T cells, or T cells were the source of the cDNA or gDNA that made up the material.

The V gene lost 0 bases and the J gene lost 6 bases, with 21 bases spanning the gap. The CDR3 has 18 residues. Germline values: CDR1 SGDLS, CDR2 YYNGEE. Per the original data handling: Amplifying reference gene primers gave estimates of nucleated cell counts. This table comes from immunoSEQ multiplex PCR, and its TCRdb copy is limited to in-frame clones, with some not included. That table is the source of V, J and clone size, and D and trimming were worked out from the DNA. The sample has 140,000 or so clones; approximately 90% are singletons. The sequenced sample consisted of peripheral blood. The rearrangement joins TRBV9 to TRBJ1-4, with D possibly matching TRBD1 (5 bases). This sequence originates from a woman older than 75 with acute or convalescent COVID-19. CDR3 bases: TGTGCCAGCAGCGTAGCGGCCTCGGGGGGTCGGGGTTATGAAAAACTGTTTTTT. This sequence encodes CASSVAASGGRGYEKLFF.